This TCR beta chain was profiled in a study of memory CD4+ T cells and cytomegalovirus serostatus. Study information: This sample comes from healthy Belgian adults, about nine CMV seropositive, approximately 24 seronegative.

Single viable CD3+CD4+CD8-CD45RO+ cells were sorted as the memory CD4+ T cells. Serostatus was set by detecting CMV pp150, pp28, p38, p52 IgG. Original processing methods: After removing out-of-frame reads, millions of distinct TCRbeta sequences remained. Produced via immunoSEQ multiplex PCR; TCRdb's table is partial and in-frame only. From that table come the V and J calls and clone size; the DNA was used to work out D and trimming. The sample records roughly 48,000 clones, about 80% being singletons. The sequencing sample was made of memory CD4+ T cells from blood. The sequence derives from an adult in good health and CMV-seropositive.

CDR3 DNA: TGTGCCGGATCCACGGGACAGGTCTACGAGCAGTACTTC. Residues: CAGSTGQVYEQYF. The chain joins TRBV27 to TRBJ2-7; TRBD1 aligns across 8 bases. Germline CDR1 is MNHEY and CDR2 is SMNVEV (reference sequence). J was trimmed by 3 bases and V by 11 bases; bases with no gene match: 9. The CDR3 totals 13 residues.